This section outlines one TCR beta chain sequence together with its context. This sample was taken from a study of cytotoxic CD8 clonotypes in ibrutinib-treated CLL. The V gene lost 3 bases and the J gene lost 3 bases, with 11 bases spanning the gap. The CDR3 length is 13 residues. Germline values: CDR1 GTSNPN, CDR2 SVGIG (reference sequence). The method was immunoSEQ multiplex PCR; TCRdb's version includes in-frame clones alone and lacks a portion of them. The sample records approximately 300,000 clones, around four fifths being singletons. TCR beta libraries used around 2 micrograms of genomic DNA from cryopreserved PBMCs.

The sample was PBMCs, taken before ibrutinib treatment. The chain joins TRBV30 to TRBJ1-1; D unresolved. This clonotype was obtained from a human donor with chronic lymphocytic leukemia. In nucleotides, the CDR3 is TGTGCCTGGAGGGAAAGGTCGGACACTGAAGCTTTCTTT. Translating it yields CAWRERSDTEAFF.